Below are 25 T cell receptor beta chains sequenced from a single sample in a study of early T cells in non-severe SARS-CoV-2 infection. Via MiXCR, TCRdb re-called the 5' RACE reads, giving one row per CDR3 protein. The sample holds some 80,000 distinct CDR3 sequences; less than 5.5% are singletons and the top ten take around 6.6%. This specimen was whole blood, taken at baseline. These receptors came from an adult who was a healthcare worker with PCR-confirmed SARS-CoV-2 infection or an uninfected control (not recorded which).

This clonotype has just a few counts. The rearrangement uses TRBV30 and TRBJ1-1; D possibly corresponds to TRBD1 (6 bases). V was trimmed by 5 bases and J by 3 bases, leaving 13 bases between them. Germline assignment: CDR1 GTSNPN and CDR2 SVGIG (reference sequence). The CDR3 spans 13 residues. The DNA for the CDR3 is TGTGCCTGGGGACAGTCGGAATACACTGAAGCTTTCTTT. Protein sequence: CAWGQSEYTEAFF.

In its sample, this clonotype was seen many times. This rearrangement joins TRBV20-1 to TRBJ2-5; 8 bases are a match to TRBD2. Germline values: CDR1 DFQATT, CDR2 SNEGSKA (reference sequence). V was clipped by 5 bases and J by 5 bases; unmatched bases: 13. CDR3 length: 15 residues. The CDR3 DNA reads as TGCAGTGCTCCCCCAACAGCGGGGGTGTTGGAGACCCAGTACTTC. It specifies CSAPPTAGVLETQYF.

This clonotype was detected many times. J is TRBJ2-3 and V is TRBV7-3, with D tentatively TRBD1 or TRBD2 (5 bases each). With 5 bases removed from V and 1 base from J, the gap between germline ends came to 19 bases. This CDR3 region has 17 residues. Germline assignment: CDR1 SGHTA and CDR2 FQGTGA. Here the CDR3 DNA reads TGTGCCAGCAGCCTCGACCGGGGCCTGGGTGGCACAGATACGCAGTATTTT. Its protein product is CASSLDRGLGGTDTQYF.

This rearrangement joins TRBV29-1 to TRBJ2-1; 7 positions match TRBD2. CDR3 length: 14 amino acids. Germline CDR1 SQVTM, CDR2 ANQGSEA. V was pared by 4 bases and J by 7 bases, with 10 bases of the junction left unmatched. The CDR3 is CSVGRLASGNEQFF. The CDR3 DNA reads as TGCAGCGTTGGGCGACTAGCATCAGGGAATGAGCAGTTCTTC.

The J gene is TRBJ2-3, the V gene TRBV20-1, with 13 nucleotides matching TRBD2. V dropped 1 base and J dropped 2; count of bases not matched to a gene: 3. Germline V lookup: CDR1 DFQATT, CDR2 SNEGSKA (reference sequence). The CDR3 covers 16 residues. Here the CDR3 reads CSARAGTSGNTDTQYF. CDR3 coding DNA: TGCAGTGCTAGAGCCGGGACTAGCGGGAACACAGATACGCAGTATTTT.

This clonotype was seen at least ten times. The chain has TRBV18 and TRBJ2-5; no firm D call. V was clipped by 3 bases and J by 2 bases, with 10 bases between them. Germline CDR1 reads KGHSH; CDR2 reads LQKENI. CDR3 length equals 14 residues. For the CDR3, the DNA is TGTGCCAGCTCACCGCGAAATGGGCAAGAGACCCAGTACTTC. It codes for CASSPRNGQETQYF.

This clonotype was observed a handful of times. The CDR3 DNA is TGTGCCAGCAGCGGAACTAGACAGGGTGAGGGCACTGAAGCTTTCTTT. Its translation: CASSGTRQGEGTEAFF. The rearrangement uses TRBV6-5 and TRBJ1-1; 7 bases map to TRBD1. This CDR3 has 16 amino acids. Germline V gene lookup returns CDR1 MNHEY and CDR2 SVGAGI. V lost 6 bases to trimming and J lost 4 bases; unmatched junction nucleotides: 14.

There are a few counts of this clonotype. The chain is built from TRBV4-1 and TRBJ2-7, with D perhaps TRBD2 (5 bases). Germline values: CDR1 MGHRA, CDR2 YSYEKL. CDR3 length: 16 residues. V was cut by 1 base and J by 2 bases, with 15 bases left in between. CDR3 sequence: CASSQVIEGSTYEQYF. CDR3 DNA sequence: TGCGCCAGCAGCCAAGTTATTGAGGGCAGCACCTACGAGCAGTACTTC.

There are many counts of this clonotype. The chain recombines TRBV27 with TRBJ2-1; D is unresolved. Germline CDR1 and CDR2: MNHEY and SMNVEV (reference sequence). Trimming removed 0 bases from V and 10 bases from J, with 10 bases in between. The CDR3 covers 13 residues. CDR3 sequence: CASSLSIAKEQFF. The CDR3 region has the DNA TGTGCCAGCAGTTTATCGATAGCTAAGGAGCAGTTCTTC.

This clonotype was counted ten times or more. The chain employs TRBV20-1 and TRBJ1-5; weak D call: TRBD1 (5 bases). V was clipped by 0 bases and J by 4 bases, with 10 bases between them. The CDR3 spans 14 residues. From germline, CDR1 is DFQATT and CDR2 SNEGSKA (reference sequence). The CDR3 DNA is TGCAGTGCTAGAGACAGGGTCGGGAATCAGCCCCAGCATTTT. The encoded protein is CSARDRVGNQPQHF.

The sample holds a few counts of this clonotype. V usage is TRBV5-5 and J usage is TRBJ1-5; D remains unclear. V was clipped by 2 bases and J by 3 bases, with 9 bases between them. The CDR3 totals 14 residues. Germline lookup yields CDR1 SGHKS and CDR2 YYEKEE (reference sequence). This CDR3 reads CASSLEGANQPQHF. In DNA form, the CDR3 reads TGTGCCAGCAGCTTAGAAGGAGCCAATCAGCCCCAGCATTTT.

This clonotype was observed many times. The V gene is TRBV11-2, the J gene TRBJ2-5; no clear D. In germline, CDR1 is SGHAT, CDR2 FQNNGV. Trimming shortened V by 5 bases and J by 5 bases, and 18 bases separated the two germline ends. CDR3 size: 15 residues. CDR3 DNA sequence: TGTGCCAGCAGCCCCATGTGGGAAGGTTGGGAGACCCAGTACTTC. Translating gives CASSPMWEGWETQYF.

The sample holds many counts of this clonotype. The chain has TRBV6-2 or TRBV6-3 and TRBJ1-5; 8 nucleotides match TRBD1. The germline gives CDR1 MNHEY, CDR2 SVGEGT. The length of the CDR3 is 17 residues. J was trimmed by 4 bases and V by 5 bases; bases with no gene match: 13. The CDR3 DNA reads TGTGCCAGCAGTCCTACCCTGACAGGGGATCTTAATCAGCCCCAGCATTTT. Translated, it gives CASSPTLTGDLNQPQHF.

V and J are TRBV4-1 and TRBJ2-7, with D hard to call. The ends were cut back, 0 bases at V and 2 bases at J, with 14 bases in the middle. The CDR3 spans 16 residues. Germline values: CDR1 MGHRA, CDR2 YSYEKL. DNA of the CDR3: TGCGCCAGCAGCCAAGAGACCTACCCCAGACCCTACGAGCAGTACTTC. Amino acid sequence: CASSQETYPRPYEQYF.

The V gene is TRBV21-1, the J gene TRBJ2-3; TRBD1 was called by the table and not checked on the DNA. TRBV21-1 is a pseudogene locus. The CDR3 runs to 15 residues. This CDR3 is CASVTRDRPTDTQYF. In DNA form, the CDR3 reads TGTGCCAGCGTCACCCGGGACAGGCCCACAGATACGCAGTATTTT.

The table lists this clonotype with many counts. V gene TRBV29-1 combines with J gene TRBJ2-2; a possible D gene is TRBD1 (6 bases). Germline V gene sequence: CDR1 SQVTM, CDR2 ANQGSEA. CDR3 size: 14 residues. With 3 bases removed from V and 7 bases from J, the gap between germline ends came to 15 bases. The CDR3 protein is CSVEAPGAVGELFF. DNA for the CDR3: TGCAGCGTTGAGGCCCCAGGGGCCGTCGGGGAGCTGTTTTTT.

This clonotype has ten or more counts. The chain uses TRBV20-1 and TRBJ1-1; no reliable D call. CDR3 length: 11 amino acids. Germline V gene sequence: CDR1 DFQATT, CDR2 SNEGSKA (reference sequence). Trimming took off 2 bases at V and 10 bases at J, with 11 bases between the two ends. CDR3 in amino acids: CSARINRAAFF. CDR3 DNA: TGCAGTGCTAGAATAAATAGGGCAGCTTTCTTT.

This CDR3 is CSVQLTTAYEQYF. DNA of the CDR3: TGCAGCGTCCAACTAACGACAGCCTACGAGCAGTACTTC. The rearrangement joins TRBV29-1 to TRBJ2-7; D might be TRBD1 (5 bases). From germline, CDR1 is SQVTM and CDR2 ANQGSEA. Trimming removed 6 bases from V and 2 bases from J, with 14 bases in between. The CDR3 spans 13 residues.

This clonotype has a handful of counts. The chain links TRBV7-3 to TRBJ1-1; weak D call: TRBD1 (5 bases). Trimming left V 4 bases short and J 7 bases short, with 13 bases between. The CDR3 has 13 amino acids. Germline loops: CDR1 SGHTA, CDR2 FQGTGA. The CDR3 reads CASSYQGMSEAFF. The DNA of the CDR3 is TGTGCCAGCAGCTACCAGGGTATGAGTGAAGCTTTCTTT.

This clonotype was counted many times. The chain has TRBV25-1 and TRBJ1-3; 7 nucleotides agree with TRBD1. Germline values: CDR1 MGHDK, CDR2 SYGVNS. V shed 1 base, J shed 0 bases, and the junction held 6 bases outside the gene matches. This CDR3 has 17 amino acids. The CDR3 DNA is TGTGCCAGCAGTGAATGGCAGGGGGTGAGCTCTGGAAACACCATATATTTT. It is translated as CASSEWQGVSSGNTIYF.

The sample holds many counts of this clonotype. J is TRBJ1-1 and V is TRBV7-9; the D is unclear. V lost 2 bases, J lost 10 bases, and 11 bases lay in between. The length of the CDR3 is 12 residues. The germline V gene has CDR1 SEHNR and CDR2 FQNEAQ (reference sequence). The DNA for the CDR3 is TGTGCCAGCAGCTTAACGGGTGAGGGAGCTTTCTTT. This translates into CASSLTGEGAFF.

This clonotype was observed many times. The CDR3: CASSLGEAGEQFF. The CDR3 DNA sequence: TGTGCCAGCAGCTTAGGTGAAGCTGGTGAGCAGTTCTTC. The chain has TRBV7-6 and TRBJ2-1; D uncertain. V was clipped by 1 base and J by 9 bases, with 10 bases between them. Per germline, CDR1 SGHVS and CDR2 FNYEAQ. The CDR3 has 13 amino acids.

The genes are TRBV3-1 and TRBJ2-1, with D tentatively TRBD1 (5 bases). This CDR3 is built from 15 residues. The germline V gene encodes CDR1 LGHDT and CDR2 YNNKEL (reference sequence). V was trimmed by 2 bases and J by 4 bases, leaving 12 bases between them. CDR3 DNA: TGTGCCAGCAGCCAATCCGCAGGGTCTTACAATGAGCAGTTCTTC. It is translated as CASSQSAGSYNEQFF.

This clonotype was seen ten or more times. The chain joins TRBV30 to TRBJ1-2, with 9 bases aligning to TRBD1. Germline V gene lookup returns CDR1 GTSNPN and CDR2 SVGIG (reference sequence). Unmatched junction bases numbered 8, after V lost 2 bases and J lost 7 bases. CDR3 size: 14 residues. In nucleotides, the CDR3 is TGTGCCTGGAGTCTACAGGGGGCGATCTCTGGCTACACCTTC. It yields the protein CAWSLQGAISGYTF. The full variable domain, rest sourced from reference TRBV30 and TRBJ1-2, is SQTIHQWPATLVQPVGSPLSLECTVEGTSNPNLYWYRQAAGRGLQLLFYSVGIGQISSEVPQNLSASRPQDRQFILSSKKLLLSDSGFYLCAWSLQGAISGYTFGSGTRLTVV.

This clonotype was seen many times. This chain connects TRBV7-9 to TRBJ2-1, with D unresolved. Germline lookup yields CDR1 SEHNR and CDR2 FQNEAQ (reference sequence). Trimming pared 4 bases from V and 5 bases from J, leaving 12 bases between. CDR3 length: 14 residues. CDR3 protein: CASSSRSSNNEQFF. The CDR3 DNA reads as TGTGCCAGCAGCTCCAGGAGTTCCAACAATGAGCAGTTCTTC.